The T cell receptor beta chain described here comes from a study of breast tumors, draining lymph nodes, adjacent tissues. This clonotype was observed at least ten times. One entry per CDR3 protein, called by TCRdb with MiXCR from the multiplex PCR reads. The sample includes fewer than 200,000 distinct CDR3 sequences, roughly a third seen only once; the top ten take roughly 3.8%. Axillary draining lymph nodes of breast cancer patients supplied the node samples. The V and J ends lost 5 bases and 2 bases, in that order; junction bases with no gene match: 12. CDR1 SGHAT and CDR2 FQNNGV come from the germline V gene. The CDR3 extends over 17 amino acids.

The clonotype originates from a female donor with breast cancer. Some clones in this sample may be carry-over from other donors' samples. The sequenced sample was axillary lymph node tissue. The chain recombines TRBV11-2 with TRBJ2-3; 8 nucleotides align to TRBD2. CDR3 bases: TGTGCCAGCAGCCCGCCGAGCGGGGGCCATGACACAGATACGCAGTATTTT. This sequence encodes CASSPPSGGHDTDTQYF.